These 13 T cell receptor beta chains were sequenced from one sample in a study of CD8 T cells in ankylosing spondylitis. One entry per CDR3 protein, called by TCRdb with MiXCR from the 5' RACE reads. The sample lists about 240,000 distinct CDR3 sequences, roughly 10% occurring once. Material for sequencing was blood, either unsorted or a sorted T cell fraction (not recorded which). The receptors here all came from a male donor with ankylosing spondylitis or in good health (not recorded which).

In regard to this clonotype: A much larger clone is a single base away; this may be a read error. The genes are TRBV5-1 and TRBJ2-5, with D possibly TRBD1 on 6 matching bases. The CDR3 contains 13 residues. Trimming took off 3 bases at V and 3 bases at J, with 9 bases between the two ends. Germline CDR1 SGHRS, CDR2 YFSETQ. The CDR3 reads CASSWDIKETQYF. CDR3 sequence (DNA): TGCGCCAGCAGCTGGGACATCAAAGAGACCCAGTACTTC.

The chain employs TRBV7-9 and TRBJ2-3; TRBD2 is a possible D gene (5 bases). Looked up from germline, CDR1 is SEHNR and CDR2 is FQNEAQ (reference sequence). The CDR3 is made up of 17 amino acids. Between the trimmed V and J ends, which lost 4 bases and 7 bases, there was a span of 24 bases. The CDR3 bases are TGTGCCAGCAGCTCCACCGGAGGTGGGATAACCTATAATACGCAGTATTTT. Amino acids: CASSSTGGGITYNTQYF.

This clonotype was counted at least ten times. CDR3 sequence reads: CSAPLRGLGEKLFF. For the CDR3, the DNA is TGCAGTGCCCCCCTTCGTGGATTGGGGGAAAAACTGTTTTTT. J is TRBJ1-4 and V is TRBV20-1; D remains ambiguous. CDR1 is DFQATT and CDR2 is SNEGSKA in the germline V gene (reference sequence). The CDR3 consists of 14 residues. V lost 6 bases and J lost 8, with 19 bases in between.

This clonotype was counted many times. The gene calls are TRBV6-1 and TRBJ2-7, with 9 bases that match TRBD2. This CDR3 comprises 15 residues. The J segment lost 6 bases and the V segment lost 1 base, leaving 7 bases of the junction unmatched. Germline V gene sequence: CDR1 MNHNS, CDR2 SASEGT. The DNA of the CDR3 is TGTGCCAGCAGTGAAGAGGGTAGCGGGGGTTCCGAGCAGTACTTC. It yields the protein CASSEEGSGGSEQYF.

This clonotype was seen many times. The rearrangement links TRBV28 to TRBJ2-7; 8 bases match TRBD1. Germline CDR1 reads MDHEN; CDR2 reads SYDVKM. This CDR3 contains 13 residues. V trimming: 4 bases; J trimming: 5 bases; junction bases outside the gene matches: 4. The DNA for the CDR3 is TGTGCCAGCAGTTCGCCAGGGGGCCACGAGCAGTACTTC. It codes for CASSSPGGHEQYF.

The rearrangement joins TRBV7-2 to TRBJ2-5, with D unclear. V was shortened by 1 base and J by 5 bases, with 8 bases between the two germline ends. The CDR3 sequence is 13 residues long. Germline-derived CDR1 and CDR2 are SGHTA and FQGNSA. The CDR3 loop reads CASSLDVWETQYF. DNA for the CDR3: TGTGCCAGCAGCTTAGACGTCTGGGAGACCCAGTACTTC.

This clonotype was counted between two and nine times. This could be a read error, since a much larger clone is one nucleotide away. This sequence joins TRBV24-1 and TRBJ2-3; TRBD2 might be the D (5 bases). From germline, CDR1 is KGHDR and CDR2 SFDVKD. V lost 12 bases and J lost 6, with 12 bases in between. The CDR3 runs 11 residues. The CDR3 DNA is TGTGCCGCCCGGGATGCCGATACGCAGTATTTT. Its protein is CAARDADTQYF.

The table lists this clonotype with many counts. The rearrangement joins TRBV5-1 to TRBJ2-3; unclear D gene. The CDR3 length is 13 residues. The V and J ends lost 1 base and 6 bases respectively, with 9 bases between them. Germline loops: CDR1 SGHRS, CDR2 YFSETQ. The CDR3 coding sequence is TGCGCCAGCAGCTTGTCGATTTTGGATACGCAGTATTTT. Its translation is CASSLSILDTQYF.

This clonotype was counted ten times or more. The gene calls are TRBV5-1 and TRBJ2-7; 10 bases are shared with TRBD1. CDR1 SGHRS and CDR2 YFSETQ come from the germline V gene. There are 14 residues in the CDR3. The trim removed 7 bases at V and 2 bases at J, leaving 6 bases unmatched. In DNA form, the CDR3 reads TGCGCCAGCGGTCCCGGGACAGGGGCCTACGAGCAGTACTTC. Translation gives CASGPGTGAYEQYF.

This clonotype showed up many times. The chain recombines TRBV7-8 with TRBJ2-7; D gene ambiguous. This CDR3 spans 17 amino acids. Deletions cut 2 bases from V and 6 bases from J, with 23 bases between. CDR1 and CDR2 from the germline V gene are SGHVS and FQNEAQ. CDR3 DNA sequence: TGTGCCAGCAGCTTACCCTTAAGTGCAGTAGACTTGGGCGAGCAGTACTTC. This translates into CASSLPLSAVDLGEQYF.

CDR3 residues: CASSRQGSAYEQYF. For the CDR3, the DNA is TGTGCCAGCAGTCGACAGGGATCGGCCTACGAGCAGTACTTC. The chain joins TRBV12-3 or TRBV12-4 to TRBJ2-7; 7 positions match TRBD1. After removal of 5 bases from V and 2 bases from J, the junction contained 6 bases not matched to a gene. The CDR3 consists of 14 residues.

The chain employs TRBV11-2 and TRBJ2-7; 12 bases line up with TRBD2. Germline CDR1 and CDR2: SGHAT and FQNNGV. Trimming removed 8 bases from V and 4 bases from J; junction bases left unmatched: 6. The CDR3 contains 14 residues. CDR3 loop: CASLLGLAGYEQYF. The DNA of the CDR3 is TGTGCCAGCCTTTTAGGACTAGCGGGATACGAGCAGTACTTC.

This clonotype was observed a few times. The V and J genes are TRBV7-8 and TRBJ2-5; no firm D call. Germline V gives CDR1 SGHVS, CDR2 FQNEAQ. CDR3 length: 15 amino acids. The V end lost 1 base, the J end lost 2 bases, and 11 bases lay between the germline ends. CDR3 amino acids: CASSLVPARQETQYF. DNA for the CDR3: TGTGCCAGCAGCTTAGTTCCAGCGAGACAAGAGACCCAGTACTTC.